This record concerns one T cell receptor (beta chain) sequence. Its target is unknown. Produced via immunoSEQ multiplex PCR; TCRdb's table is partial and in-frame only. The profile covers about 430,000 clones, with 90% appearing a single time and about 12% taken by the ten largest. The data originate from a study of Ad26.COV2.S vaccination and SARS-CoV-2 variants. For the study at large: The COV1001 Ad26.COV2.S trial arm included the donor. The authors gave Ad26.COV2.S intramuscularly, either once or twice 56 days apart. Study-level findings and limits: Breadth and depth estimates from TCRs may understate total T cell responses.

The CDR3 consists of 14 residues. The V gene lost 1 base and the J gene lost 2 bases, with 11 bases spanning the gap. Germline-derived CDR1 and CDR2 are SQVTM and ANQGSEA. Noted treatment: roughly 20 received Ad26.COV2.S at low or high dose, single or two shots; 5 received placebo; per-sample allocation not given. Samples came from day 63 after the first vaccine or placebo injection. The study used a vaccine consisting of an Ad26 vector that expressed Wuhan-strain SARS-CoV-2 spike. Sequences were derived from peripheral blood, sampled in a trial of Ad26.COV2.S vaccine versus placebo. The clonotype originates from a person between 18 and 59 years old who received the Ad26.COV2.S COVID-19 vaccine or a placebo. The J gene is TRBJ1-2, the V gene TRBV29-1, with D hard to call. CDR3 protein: CSVEVGQRNYGYTF. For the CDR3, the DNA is TGCAGCGTTGAAGTCGGGCAGCGAAACTATGGCTACACCTTC.